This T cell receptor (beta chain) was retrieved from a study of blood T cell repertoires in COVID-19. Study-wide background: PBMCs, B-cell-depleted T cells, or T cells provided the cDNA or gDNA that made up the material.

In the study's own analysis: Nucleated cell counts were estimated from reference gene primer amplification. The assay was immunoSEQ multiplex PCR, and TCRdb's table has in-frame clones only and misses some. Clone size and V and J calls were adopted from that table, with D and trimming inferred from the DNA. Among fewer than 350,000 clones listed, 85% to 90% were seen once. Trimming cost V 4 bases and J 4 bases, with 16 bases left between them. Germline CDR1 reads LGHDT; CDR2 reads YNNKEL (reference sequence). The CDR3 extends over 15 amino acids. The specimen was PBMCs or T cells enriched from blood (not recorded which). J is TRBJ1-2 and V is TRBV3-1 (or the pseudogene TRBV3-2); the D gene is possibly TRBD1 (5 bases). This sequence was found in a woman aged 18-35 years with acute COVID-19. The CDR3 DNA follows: TGTGCCAGCAGCCCCCCCCAGACAGCCACCTATGGCTACACCTTC. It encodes CASSPPQTATYGYTF.